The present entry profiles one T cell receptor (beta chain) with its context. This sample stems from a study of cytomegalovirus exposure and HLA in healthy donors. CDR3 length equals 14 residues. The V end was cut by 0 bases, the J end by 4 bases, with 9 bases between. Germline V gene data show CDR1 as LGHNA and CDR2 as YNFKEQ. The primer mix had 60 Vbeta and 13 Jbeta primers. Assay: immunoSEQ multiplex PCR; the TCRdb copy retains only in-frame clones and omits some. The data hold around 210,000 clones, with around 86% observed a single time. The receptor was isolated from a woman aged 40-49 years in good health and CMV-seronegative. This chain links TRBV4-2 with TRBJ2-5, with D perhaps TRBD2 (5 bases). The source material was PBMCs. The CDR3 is CASSQDRSAETQYF. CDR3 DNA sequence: TGTGCCAGCAGCCAAGATCGTAGCGCAGAGACCCAGTACTTC.